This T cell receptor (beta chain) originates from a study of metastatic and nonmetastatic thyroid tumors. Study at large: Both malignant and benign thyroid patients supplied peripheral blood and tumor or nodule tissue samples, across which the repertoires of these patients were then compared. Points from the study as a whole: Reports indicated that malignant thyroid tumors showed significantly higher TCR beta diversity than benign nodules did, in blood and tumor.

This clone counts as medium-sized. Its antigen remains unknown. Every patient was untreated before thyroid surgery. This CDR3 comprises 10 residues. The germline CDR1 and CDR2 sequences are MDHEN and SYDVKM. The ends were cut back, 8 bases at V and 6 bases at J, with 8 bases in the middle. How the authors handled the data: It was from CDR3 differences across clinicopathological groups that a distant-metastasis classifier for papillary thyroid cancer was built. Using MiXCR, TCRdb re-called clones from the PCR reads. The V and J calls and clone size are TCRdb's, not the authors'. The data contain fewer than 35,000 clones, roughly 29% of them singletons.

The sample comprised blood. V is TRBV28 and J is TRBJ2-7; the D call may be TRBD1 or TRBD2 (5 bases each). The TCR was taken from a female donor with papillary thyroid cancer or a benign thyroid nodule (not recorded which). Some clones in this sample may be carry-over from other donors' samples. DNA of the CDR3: TGTGCCAGCTCGAGGGGCGAGCAGTACTTC. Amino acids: CASSRGEQYF.